This T cell receptor beta chain was retrieved from a study of blood T cell repertoires in COVID-19. Trimming cost V 4 bases and J 4 bases; bases outside gene matches: 8. The germline V gene has CDR1 MNHEY and CDR2 SMNVEV (reference sequence). The CDR3 contains 16 residues. The protocol was immunoSEQ multiplex PCR, while the TCRdb copy is restricted to in-frame clones and leaves out a portion. This sample carries some 50,000 clones, 60% to 85% of them seen once, and the ten largest clones take roughly 5%. The TCR was taken from a human donor in a cohort sampled during active COVID-19. Sample: peripheral blood. This chain connects TRBV27 to TRBJ2-2, with 8 bases aligning to TRBD1. The chain's CDR3 is CASSSQGALVTGELFF. The CDR3 nucleotides are TGTGCCAGCAGTTCCCAGGGGGCCTTAGTCACCGGGGAGCTGTTTTTT.